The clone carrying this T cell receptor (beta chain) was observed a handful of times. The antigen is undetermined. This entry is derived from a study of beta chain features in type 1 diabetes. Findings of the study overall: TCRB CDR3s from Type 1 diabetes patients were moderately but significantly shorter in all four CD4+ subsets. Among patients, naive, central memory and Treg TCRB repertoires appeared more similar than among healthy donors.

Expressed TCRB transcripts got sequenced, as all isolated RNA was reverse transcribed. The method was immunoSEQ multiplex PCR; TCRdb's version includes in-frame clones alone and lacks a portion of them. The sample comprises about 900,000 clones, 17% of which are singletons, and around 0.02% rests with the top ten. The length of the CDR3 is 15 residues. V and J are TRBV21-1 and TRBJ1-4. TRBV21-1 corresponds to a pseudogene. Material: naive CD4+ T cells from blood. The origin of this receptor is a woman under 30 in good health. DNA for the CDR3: TGTGCCAGCAGCAAAGCGAGGGGACCGAATGAAAAACTGTTTTTT. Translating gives CASSKARGPNEKLFF.